One sample yielded the 27 T cell receptor beta chains listed below, sequenced in a study of CD8 T cells in Susac syndrome (dated by TCRdb to between 2018 and 2020). Library construction relied on the immunoSEQ multiplex PCR assay. RNA was extracted using the RNeasy kit, and about 0.5 to 1 microgram was reverse transcribed with random hexamers. TCRdb applied fastp at Q25 and MiXCR to the public reads, then kept only in-frame beta chains. Every CDR3 protein is listed once, alongside the most common genes and DNA of its rows. In this sample the table shows about 200,000 distinct CDR3 sequences, 85% to 95% of which occur a single time. The top ten constitute around 0.076% of the sample. Sequencing input: CD4+ T cells from PBMCs. The source of these receptors is a human donor with multiple sclerosis.

The rearrangement joins TRBV27 to TRBJ1-6; D might be TRBD1 (5 bases). Germline-derived CDR1 and CDR2 are MNHEY and SMNVEV (reference sequence). This CDR3 region has 13 residues. The V end was cut by 4 bases, the J end by 6 bases, with 7 bases between. The CDR3 nucleotides are TGTGCCAGCAGTTGGGGGTTTAATTCACCCCTCCACTTT. This codes for CASSWGFNSPLHF.

The chain recombines TRBV3-1 with TRBJ1-6; D unresolved. Trimming shortened V by 6 bases and J by 7 bases, and 13 bases separated the two germline ends. Germline CDR1 LGHDT, CDR2 YNNKEL (reference sequence). CDR3 length: 14 amino acids. The CDR3, as DNA: TGTGCCAGCAGTCCCCGGGAGGAAAATTCACCCCTCCACTTT. It translates to CASSPREENSPLHF.

The chain has TRBV20-1 and TRBJ1-2; D possibly corresponds to TRBD1 (5 bases). Trimming removed 5 bases from V and 5 bases from J, with 21 bases in between. Germline values: CDR1 DFQATT, CDR2 SNEGSKA (reference sequence). The CDR3 extends over 15 amino acids. The CDR3, as DNA: TGCAGTGCTGTGGGGGGGTCGGGGAGCGGTTATGGCTACACCTTC. It yields the protein CSAVGGSGSGYGYTF.

This rearrangement joins TRBV12-3 or TRBV12-4 to TRBJ1-5, with 9 bases aligning to TRBD1. The CDR3 loop spans 15 amino acids. V gave up 5 bases and J gave up 5 bases; unmatched junction bases: 7. CDR3 residues: CASSPWTGADQPQHF. The CDR3 DNA follows: TGTGCCAGCAGTCCCTGGACAGGGGCGGATCAGCCCCAGCATTTT.

A word on this clonotype: The junction differs from germline at one of its ends, possibly a read error. The V call is TRBV29-1, the J call TRBJ2-1; 8 bases match TRBD1. The CDR3 has 14 residues. Per germline, CDR1 SQVTM and CDR2 ANQGSEA. The CDR3: CSAGATGAYSEQFF. The CDR3, as DNA: TGCAGCGCCGGTGCGACAGGGGCCTACAGTGAGCAGTTCTTC.

V usage is TRBV29-1 and J usage is TRBJ1-1; TRBD1 is a possible D gene (5 bases). The CDR3 runs 11 residues. Germline-derived CDR1 and CDR2 are SQVTM and ANQGSEA. The CDR3 DNA is TGCAGTATCCTTAGACAGTTAGAAGCTTTCTTT. Protein: CSILRQLEAFF.

The rearrangement joins TRBV29-1 to TRBJ2-3; possible D gene TRBD2, 6 bases. Germline values: CDR1 SQVTM, CDR2 ANQGSEA. The V end lost 6 bases, the J end lost 2 bases, and 15 bases lay between the germline ends. The CDR3 extends over 14 amino acids. CDR3 in DNA: TGCAGCGTATATCCGGGGGTGAACACAGATACGCAGTATTTT. Residues: CSVYPGVNTDTQYF.

The chain carries TRBV18 and TRBJ2-5; D not resolved. The V gene's germline CDR1 is KGHSH and CDR2 LQKENI. This CDR3 is built from 12 residues. V dropped 3 bases and J dropped 5 bases, with 7 bases sitting between them. The CDR3 nucleotides read TGTGCCAGCTCACCTAGCCATGAGACCCAGTACTTC. Its protein product is CASSPSHETQYF.

The V and J genes are TRBV29-1 and TRBJ1-1; 7 bases align to TRBD1. The CDR3 is 13 amino acids. J was trimmed by 5 bases and V by 8 bases; bases with no gene match: 11. CDR1 and CDR2 from the germline V gene are SQVTM and ANQGSEA. The CDR3 protein is CSHRIQGRTEAFF. The CDR3 DNA reads TGCAGCCATCGGATACAGGGGAGAACTGAAGCTTTCTTT.

The chain uses TRBV3-1 and TRBJ2-1, with TRBD2 matching 10 bases. The CDR3 runs to 15 residues. J was trimmed by 4 bases and V by 2 bases; bases with no gene match: 2. Germline V gene lookup returns CDR1 LGHDT and CDR2 YNNKEL (reference sequence). The CDR3 loop is CASSQQLAGYNEQFF. CDR3 coding DNA: TGTGCCAGCAGCCAACAACTAGCGGGGTACAATGAGCAGTTCTTC.

This chain joins TRBV20-1 and TRBJ2-1, with a tentative D call TRBD1 (6 bases). Trimming left V 6 bases short and J 0 bases short, with 12 bases between. The CDR3 extends over 14 amino acids. From germline, CDR1 is DFQATT and CDR2 SNEGSKA (reference sequence). In DNA form, the CDR3 reads TGCAGTGCCACGGACAGTAGCTCCTACAATGAGCAGTTCTTC. It yields the protein CSATDSSSYNEQFF.

This clonotype was recorded once. The chain combines TRBV29-1 with TRBJ2-5; no clear D gene. CDR1 SQVTM and CDR2 ANQGSEA come from the germline V gene. The germline V and J ends were trimmed by 3 bases and 2 bases, with 7 bases remaining between them. The CDR3 extends over 12 amino acids. The chain's CDR3 is CSVEKGQETQYF. The CDR3 region has the DNA TGCAGCGTTGAGAAGGGTCAAGAGACCCAGTACTTC.

The chain is built from TRBV7-8 and TRBJ1-5; 8 bases are a match to TRBD1. The CDR3 has 14 residues. V lost 4 bases and J lost 7; bases outside the gene matches: 6. Germline loops: CDR1 SGHVS, CDR2 FQNEAQ. The CDR3 region has the DNA TGTGCCAGCAGCTCAACAGGGGGAGGACAGCCCCAGCATTTT. Translation gives CASSSTGGGQPQHF.

V gene TRBV5-8 combines with J gene TRBJ1-2; 8 bases map to TRBD1. Trimming at V came to 2 bases and at J to 1 base, leaving 1 base not matched to a gene. This CDR3 is built from 14 residues. Germline V gene data show CDR1 as SGHTS and CDR2 as YDEGEE. CDR3 amino acids: CASSLQGVNYGYTF. CDR3 nucleotide sequence: TGTGCCAGCAGCTTACAGGGGGTTAACTATGGCTACACCTTC.

The chain has TRBV5-4 and TRBJ1-2, with D uncertain. Trimming pared 4 bases from V and 5 bases from J, leaving 12 bases between. This CDR3 region has 13 residues. The V gene's germline CDR1 is SGHNT and CDR2 YYREEE (reference sequence). CDR3 in amino acids: CASSPGWGYGYTF. Written as DNA, the CDR3 is TGTGCCAGCAGCCCAGGATGGGGATATGGCTACACCTTC.

The CDR3 region has the DNA TGTGCCACGACTCTAGCGGGCGAGACCCAGTACTTC. It is translated as CATTLAGETQYF. The chain uses TRBV2 and TRBJ2-5; 8 nucleotides line up with TRBD2. CDR1 is SNHLY, CDR2 FYNNEI, per germline. The trim removed 10 bases at V and 5 bases at J, leaving 6 bases unmatched. This CDR3 comprises 12 residues.

This chain uses TRBV5-6 with TRBJ2-3, with 9 bases identical to TRBD2. CDR3 size: 14 residues. The V gene's germline CDR1 is SGHDT and CDR2 YYEEEE. Germline trimming cut 4 bases from V and 10 bases from J; bases unmatched to any gene: 10. DNA of the CDR3: TGTGCCAGCAGCCCAGGCGCGGGGGGGCTTTCGCAGTATTTT. It translates to CASSPGAGGLSQYF. Filled out from reference TRBV5-6 and TRBJ2-3, the complete variable domain reads DAGVTQSPTHLIKTRGQQVTLRCSPKSGHDTVSWYQQALGQGPQFIFQYYEEEERQRGNFPDRFSGHQFPNYSSELNVNALLLGDSALYLCASSPGAGGLSQYFGPGTRLTVL.

The V gene is TRBV9, the J gene TRBJ1-1, with TRBD1 identical over 8 bases. Germline CDR1 reads SGDLS; CDR2 reads YYNGEE. The CDR3 is 15 amino acids. Trimming cost V 4 bases and J 11 bases; bases outside gene matches: 16. CDR3 protein: CASSTTSGTGSRAFF. The DNA of the CDR3 is TGTGCCAGCAGCACCACATCCGGGACAGGTAGTAGGGCTTTCTTT.

The CDR3 region is CASSSLGRADTEAFF. As DNA, the CDR3 is TGTGCCAGCAGCTCCTTAGGGAGGGCGGACACTGAAGCTTTCTTT. The rearrangement uses TRBV7-2 and TRBJ1-1; the D is unclear. Per the germline V gene, CDR1 is SGHTA and CDR2 is FQGNSA. The CDR3 runs 15 residues. Trimming left V 4 bases short and J 3 bases short, with 15 bases between.

The chain joins TRBV18 to TRBJ2-7; D may be TRBD1 (6 bases). This CDR3 contains 14 residues. Germline V gene data show CDR1 as KGHSH and CDR2 as LQKENI. Trimming took off 3 bases at V and 0 bases at J, with 9 bases between the two ends. The CDR3 coding sequence is TGTGCCAGCTCACCTGGGGGCGCCTCCTACGAGCAGTACTTC. It specifies CASSPGGASYEQYF.

The gene calls are TRBV30 and TRBJ2-3; 9 bases fit TRBD2. The CDR3 sequence is 14 residues long. V lost 4 bases, J lost 2 bases, and 4 bases stayed unmatched. The germline CDR1 and CDR2 sequences are GTSNPN and SVGIG (reference sequence). CDR3 DNA: TGTGCCTGGACCGCGGGACTAGCCACAGATACGCAGTATTTT. Protein: CAWTAGLATDTQYF.

The rearrangement links TRBV12-3 or TRBV12-4 to TRBJ1-2, with TRBD1 matching over 7 bases. CDR3 length: 11 residues. J lost 8 bases, V lost 6 bases, and 3 bases had no gene match. The CDR3 nucleotides read TGTGCCAGCAGACAGGGGCGCGGCTACACCTTC. Its protein is CASRQGRGYTF.

V usage is TRBV20-1 and J usage is TRBJ1-5; 8 positions match TRBD1. CDR3 length equals 14 residues. CDR1 and CDR2 from the germline V gene are DFQATT and SNEGSKA (reference sequence). V shed 6 bases, J shed 0 bases, and the junction held 4 bases outside the gene matches. Written as DNA, the CDR3 is TGCAGTGCGCCTACAGGGGGTAGCAATCAGCCCCAGCATTTT. It yields the protein CSAPTGGSNQPQHF.

The V call is TRBV30, the J call TRBJ1-2; D is undetermined. The CDR3 extends over 11 amino acids. Germline CDR1 and CDR2: GTSNPN and SVGIG (reference sequence). V lost 1 base to trimming and J lost 5 bases, with 5 bases between them. DNA for the CDR3: TGTGCCTGGAGTGACCGGTATGGCTACACCTTC. Translation: CAWSDRYGYTF.

This clonotype was detected only once. This chain links TRBV28 with TRBJ1-1; 7 nucleotides align to TRBD1. J was trimmed by 9 bases and V by 2 bases; bases with no gene match: 6. Looked up from germline, CDR1 is MDHEN and CDR2 is SYDVKM. The CDR3 spans 13 residues. CDR3 residues: CASSLPDRQKAFF. In nucleotides, the CDR3 is TGTGCCAGCAGTTTACCGGACAGGCAAAAAGCTTTCTTT. The entire variable domain, with the rest obtained from reference TRBV28 and TRBJ1-1, is as follows: DVKVTQSSRYLVKRTGEKVFLECVQDMDHENMFWYRQDPGLGLRLIYFSYDVKMKEKGDIPEGYSVSREKKERFSLILESASTNQTSMYLCASSLPDRQKAFFGQGTRLTVV.

This sequence joins TRBV20-1 and TRBJ2-1; D perhaps matches TRBD1 (5 bases). This CDR3 contains 14 residues. CDR1 is DFQATT and CDR2 is SNEGSKA in the germline V gene (reference sequence). The V and J ends lost 7 bases and 0 bases respectively, with 13 bases between them. Written as DNA, the CDR3 is TGCAGTGTTACAGGTCCTAGCTCCTACAATGAGCAGTTCTTC. Amino acid sequence: CSVTGPSSYNEQFF.

The rearrangement links TRBV7-3 to TRBJ1-2, with D perhaps TRBD1 (5 bases). The CDR3 has 15 residues. V gave up 5 bases and J gave up 8 bases, with 21 bases separating them. CDR1 is SGHTA and CDR2 is FQGTGA in the germline V gene. The CDR3 region is CASSPTGGQKGGYTF. The CDR3 nucleotides read TGTGCCAGCAGCCCCACTGGAGGGCAGAAGGGGGGCTACACCTTC.